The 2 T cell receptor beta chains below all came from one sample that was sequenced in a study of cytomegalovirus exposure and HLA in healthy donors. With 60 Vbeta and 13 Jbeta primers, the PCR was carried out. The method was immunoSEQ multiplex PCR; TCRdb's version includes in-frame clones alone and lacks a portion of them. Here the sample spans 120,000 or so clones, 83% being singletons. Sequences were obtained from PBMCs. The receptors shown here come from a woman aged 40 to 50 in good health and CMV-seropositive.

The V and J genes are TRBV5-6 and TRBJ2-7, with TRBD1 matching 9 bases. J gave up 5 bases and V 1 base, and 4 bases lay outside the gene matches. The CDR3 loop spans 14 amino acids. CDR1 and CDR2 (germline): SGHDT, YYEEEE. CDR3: CASSLLGQGNEQYF. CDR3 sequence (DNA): TGTGCCAGCAGCTTGCTGGGACAGGGCAACGAGCAGTACTTC.

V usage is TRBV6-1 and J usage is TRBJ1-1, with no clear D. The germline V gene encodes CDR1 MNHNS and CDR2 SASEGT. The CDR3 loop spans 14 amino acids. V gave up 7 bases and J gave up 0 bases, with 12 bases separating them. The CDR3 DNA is TGTGCCAGCAATGCCGGTACTATGAACACTGAAGCTTTCTTT. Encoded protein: CASNAGTMNTEAFF.